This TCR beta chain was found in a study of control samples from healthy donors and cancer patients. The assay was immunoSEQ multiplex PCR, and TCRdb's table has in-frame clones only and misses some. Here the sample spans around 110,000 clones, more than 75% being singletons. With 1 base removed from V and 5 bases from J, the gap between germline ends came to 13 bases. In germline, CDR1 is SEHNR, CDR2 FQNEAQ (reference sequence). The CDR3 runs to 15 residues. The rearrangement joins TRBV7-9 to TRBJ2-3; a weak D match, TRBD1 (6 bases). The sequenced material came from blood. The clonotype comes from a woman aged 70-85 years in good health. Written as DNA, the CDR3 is TGTGCCAGCAGCTTAGTTCACAGGGATGGAGATACGCAGTATTTT. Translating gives CASSLVHRDGDTQYF.